These 8 T cell receptor beta chains originate from one sample sequenced in a study of blood T cells in healthy people across ages. Then a second PCR, running about 6 to 12 cycles, was carried out with a sample-barcoded 5' primer and a J-beta primer mix. TCRdb reprocessed the 5' RACE reads via MiXCR and lists one record per CDR3 protein. The data contain under 2 million distinct CDR3 sequences, 30% to 35% of them singletons. The sequenced sample was blood. The receptors were gathered from a woman aged 25 to 39 in good health.

This clonotype was seen more than once but under ten times. The chain carries TRBV5-1 and TRBJ2-7; D may match TRBD1 or TRBD2 (6 bases each). The CDR3 loop spans 19 amino acids. Germline V gives CDR1 SGHRS, CDR2 YFSETQ. V lost 2 bases to trimming and J lost 6 bases, with 30 bases between them. The CDR3 is CASSFSGPAYRGRTLEQYF. In nucleotides, the CDR3 is TGCGCCAGCAGCTTCTCCGGACCGGCCTATCGGGGGCGTACTCTCGAGCAGTACTTC.

This clonotype was counted a few times. The chain has TRBV9 and TRBJ2-5, with 9 nucleotides matching TRBD2. The V and J ends lost 0 bases and 2 bases, in that order; junction bases with no gene match: 5. The CDR3 is 16 residues long. The germline CDR1 and CDR2 sequences are SGDLS and YYNGEE. Here the CDR3 reads CASSVGSGRSQETQYF. DNA of the CDR3: TGTGCCAGCAGCGTAGGTAGCGGGAGATCTCAAGAGACCCAGTACTTC.

The V and J genes are TRBV7-9 and TRBJ1-2, with TRBD1 matching 8 bases. The CDR3 runs 16 residues. Germline CDR1 SEHNR, CDR2 FQNEAQ (reference sequence). The ends lost 4 bases at V and 3 bases at J; junction bases unmatched: 10. The CDR3 spells CASSSLHRGAYYGYTF. The CDR3 bases are TGTGCCAGCAGCTCCCTACACAGGGGGGCTTACTATGGCTACACCTTC. The full variable domain, with the rest looked up from reference TRBV7-9 and TRBJ1-2, is DTGVSQNPRHKITKRGQNVTFRCDPISEHNRLYWYRQTLGQGPEFLTYFQNEAQLEKSRLLSDRFSAERPKGSFSTLEIQRTEQGDSAMYLCASSSLHRGAYYGYTFGSGTRLTVV.

This clonotype occurred many times. The junction differs from germline at one of its ends, possibly a read error. The chain employs TRBV5-1 and TRBJ2-3; possible D gene TRBD1, 5 bases. This CDR3 has 14 amino acids. Per the germline V gene, CDR1 is SGHRS and CDR2 is YFSETQ. CDR3 region: CASSLQGSTDTQYF. CDR3 coding DNA: TGTGCCAGCAGCTTGCAGGGTAGCACAGATACGCAGTATTTT.

A few counts support this clonotype. V gene TRBV28 combines with J gene TRBJ1-5; D call uncertain. This CDR3 region has 13 residues. CDR1 and CDR2 from the germline V gene are MDHEN and SYDVKM. V was pared by 5 bases and J by 7 bases, with 12 bases between. CDR3 residues: CASSASRIQPQHF. CDR3 sequence (DNA): TGTGCCAGCAGTGCGAGTCGGATACAGCCCCAGCATTTT. Complete variable domain (other parts from reference TRBV28 and TRBJ1-5): DVKVTQSSRYLVKRTGEKVFLECVQDMDHENMFWYRQDPGLGLRLIYFSYDVKMKEKGDIPEGYSVSREKKERFSLILESASTNQTSMYLCASSASRIQPQHFGDGTRLSIL.

The chain recombines TRBV6-5 with TRBJ1-2, with 7 bases lining up with TRBD1. V shed 2 bases, J shed 4 bases, and the junction held 4 bases outside the gene matches. Germline CDR1 is MNHEY and CDR2 is SVGAGI. The CDR3 spans 14 residues. Here the CDR3 reads CASSYGAGGYGYTF. DNA for the CDR3: TGTGCCAGCAGTTACGGGGCAGGGGGCTATGGCTACACCTTC.

The CDR3 is CASSHGTSDSEQFF. CDR3 coding DNA: TGTGCCAGCAGCCACGGGACTAGCGATAGTGAGCAGTTCTTC. This sequence joins TRBV27 and TRBJ2-1; 10 bases are shared with TRBD2. The V gene end was trimmed by 6 bases and the J gene end by 9 bases; junction bases not matched to a gene: 8. CDR3 length: 14 residues. From germline, CDR1 is MNHEY and CDR2 SMNVEV (reference sequence).

The chain combines TRBV7-9 with TRBJ1-1; no reliable D call. This CDR3 region has 15 residues. V lost 5 bases and J lost 4, with 17 bases in between. Germline V gene data show CDR1 as SEHNR and CDR2 as FQNEAQ (reference sequence). In DNA form, the CDR3 reads TGTGCCAGCAGCCGCGTCCCAGGAGTCGGCACTGAAGCTTTCTTT. Translation gives CASSRVPGVGTEAFF.